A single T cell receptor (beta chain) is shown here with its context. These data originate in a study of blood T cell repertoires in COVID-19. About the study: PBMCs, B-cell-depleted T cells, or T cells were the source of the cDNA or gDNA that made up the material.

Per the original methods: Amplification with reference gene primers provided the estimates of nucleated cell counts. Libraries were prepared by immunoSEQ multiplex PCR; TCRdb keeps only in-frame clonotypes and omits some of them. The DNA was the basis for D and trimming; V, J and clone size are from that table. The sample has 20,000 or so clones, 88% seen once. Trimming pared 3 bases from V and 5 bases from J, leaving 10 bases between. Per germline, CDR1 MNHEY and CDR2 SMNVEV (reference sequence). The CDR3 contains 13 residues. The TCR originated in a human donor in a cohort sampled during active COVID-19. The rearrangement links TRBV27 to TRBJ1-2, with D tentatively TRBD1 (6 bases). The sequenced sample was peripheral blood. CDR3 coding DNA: TGTGCCAGCAGTTTCAACAGGGAGTATGGCTACACCTTC. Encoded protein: CASSFNREYGYTF.